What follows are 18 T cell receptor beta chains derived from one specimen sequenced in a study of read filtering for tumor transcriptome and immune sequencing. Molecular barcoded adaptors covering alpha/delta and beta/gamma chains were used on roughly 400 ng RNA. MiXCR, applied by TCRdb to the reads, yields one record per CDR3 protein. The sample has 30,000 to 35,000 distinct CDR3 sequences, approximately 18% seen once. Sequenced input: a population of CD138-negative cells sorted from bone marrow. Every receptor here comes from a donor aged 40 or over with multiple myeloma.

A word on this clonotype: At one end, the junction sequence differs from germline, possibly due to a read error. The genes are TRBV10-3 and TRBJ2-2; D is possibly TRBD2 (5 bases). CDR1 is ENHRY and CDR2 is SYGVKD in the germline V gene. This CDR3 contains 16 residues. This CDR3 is CASSYDRYPGNGELLF. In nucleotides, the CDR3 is TGTGCCAGCAGTTACGATCGCTATCCGGGGAACGGGGAGCTGCTTTTT.

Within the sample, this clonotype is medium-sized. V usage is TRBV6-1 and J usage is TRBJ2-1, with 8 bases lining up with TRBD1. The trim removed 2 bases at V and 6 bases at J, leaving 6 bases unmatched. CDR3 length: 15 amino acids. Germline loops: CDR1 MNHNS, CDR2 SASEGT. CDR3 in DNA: TGTGCCAGCAGTGAACCAGTGGACAGGGCCAATGAGCAGTTCTTC. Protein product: CASSEPVDRANEQFF.

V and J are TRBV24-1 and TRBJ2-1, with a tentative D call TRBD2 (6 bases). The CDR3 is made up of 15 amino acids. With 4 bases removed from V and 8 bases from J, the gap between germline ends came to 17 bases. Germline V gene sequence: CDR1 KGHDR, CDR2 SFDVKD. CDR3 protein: CATSESGDLSYEQFF. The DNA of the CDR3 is TGTGCCACCAGTGAGTCGGGGGACCTTTCATATGAGCAGTTCTTC.

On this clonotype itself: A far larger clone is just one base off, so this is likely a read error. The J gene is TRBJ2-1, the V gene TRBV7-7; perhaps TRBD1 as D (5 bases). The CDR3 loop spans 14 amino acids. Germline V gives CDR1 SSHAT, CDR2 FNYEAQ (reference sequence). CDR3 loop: CASSLGSSDNKQFF. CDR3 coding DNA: TGTGCCAGCAGCTTAGGGTCGTCGGACAATAAGCAGTTCTTC.

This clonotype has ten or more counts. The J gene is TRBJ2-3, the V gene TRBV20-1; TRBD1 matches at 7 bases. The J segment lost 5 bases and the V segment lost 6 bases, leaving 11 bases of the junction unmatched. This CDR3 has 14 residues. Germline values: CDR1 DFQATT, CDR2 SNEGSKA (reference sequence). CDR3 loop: CSAPKDRVGDTQYF. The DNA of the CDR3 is TGCAGTGCCCCTAAAGACAGGGTTGGAGATACGCAGTATTTT.

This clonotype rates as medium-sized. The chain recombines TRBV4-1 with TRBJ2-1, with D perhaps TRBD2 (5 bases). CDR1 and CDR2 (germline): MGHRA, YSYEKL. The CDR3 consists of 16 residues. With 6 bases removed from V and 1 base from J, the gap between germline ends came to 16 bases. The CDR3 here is CASSRGPSLSYNEQFF. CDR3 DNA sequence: TGCGCCAGCAGTCGAGGGCCCTCACTTTCCTACAATGAGCAGTTCTTC.

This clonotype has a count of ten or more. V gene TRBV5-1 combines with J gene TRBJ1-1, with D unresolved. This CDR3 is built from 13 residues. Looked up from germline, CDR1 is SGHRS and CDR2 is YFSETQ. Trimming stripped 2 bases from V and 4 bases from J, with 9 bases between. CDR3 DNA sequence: TGCGCCAGCAGCTTTTCCGGGAGCACTGAAGCTTTCTTT. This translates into CASSFSGSTEAFF.

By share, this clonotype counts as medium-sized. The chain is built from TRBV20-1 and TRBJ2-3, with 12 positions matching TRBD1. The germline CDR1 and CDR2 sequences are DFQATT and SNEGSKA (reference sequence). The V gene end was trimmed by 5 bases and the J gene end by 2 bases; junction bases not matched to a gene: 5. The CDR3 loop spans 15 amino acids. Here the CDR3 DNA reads TGCAGTGCTCTTCCGGGACAGGGGGCCACAGATACGCAGTATTTT. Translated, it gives CSALPGQGATDTQYF.

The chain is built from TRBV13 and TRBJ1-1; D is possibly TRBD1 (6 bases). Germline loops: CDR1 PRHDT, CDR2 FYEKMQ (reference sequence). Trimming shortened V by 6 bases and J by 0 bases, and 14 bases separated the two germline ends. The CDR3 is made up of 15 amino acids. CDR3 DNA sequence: TGTGCCAGCAGGCCCAGGGGAGGGATGAACACTGAAGCTTTCTTT. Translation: CASRPRGGMNTEAFF. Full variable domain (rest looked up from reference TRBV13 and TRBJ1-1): AAGVIQSPRHLIKEKRETATLKCYPIPRHDTVYWYQQGPGQDPQFLISFYEKMQSDKGSIPDRFSAQQFSDYHSELNMSSLELGDSALYFCASRPRGGMNTEAFFGQGTRLTVV.

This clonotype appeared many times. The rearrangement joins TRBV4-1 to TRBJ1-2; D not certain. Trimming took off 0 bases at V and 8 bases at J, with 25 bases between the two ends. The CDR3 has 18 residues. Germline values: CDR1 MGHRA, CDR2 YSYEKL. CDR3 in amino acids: CASSQDPRRKDAPDGYTF. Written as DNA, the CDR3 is TGCGCCAGCAGCCAAGATCCAAGACGGAAGGACGCACCCGACGGCTACACCTTC.

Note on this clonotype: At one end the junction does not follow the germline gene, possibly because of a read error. The CDR3 DNA follows: TGTGCCAGTAGTTTATCCGCCCAGGGAATCTACGAGCAGTACTTC. Protein product: CASSLSAQGIYEQYF. The chain recombines TRBV27 with TRBJ2-7; D is perhaps TRBD1 (5 bases). Germline CDR1 and CDR2: MNHEY and SMNVEV (reference sequence). The CDR3 has 15 amino acids.

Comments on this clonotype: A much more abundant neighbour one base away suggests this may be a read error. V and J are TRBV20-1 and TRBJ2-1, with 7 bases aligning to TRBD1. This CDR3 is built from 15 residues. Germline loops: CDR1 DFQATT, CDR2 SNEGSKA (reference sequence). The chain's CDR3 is CGAKGQLSSYNEQFF. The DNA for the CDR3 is TGCGGTGCAAAGGGACAGCTGAGCTCCTACAATGAGCAGTTCTTC.

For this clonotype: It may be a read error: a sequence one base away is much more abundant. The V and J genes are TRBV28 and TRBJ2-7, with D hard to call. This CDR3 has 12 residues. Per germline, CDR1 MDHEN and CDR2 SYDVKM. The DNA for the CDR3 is TGTGCCAGCAATTTATCGGCGGACGAGCAGTACTTC. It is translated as CASNLSADEQYF.

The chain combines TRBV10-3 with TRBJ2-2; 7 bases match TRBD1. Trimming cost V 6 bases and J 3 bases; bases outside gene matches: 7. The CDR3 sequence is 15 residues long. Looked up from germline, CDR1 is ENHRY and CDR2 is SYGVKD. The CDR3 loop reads CAIRHDRAHTGELFF. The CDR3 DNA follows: TGTGCCATCAGGCACGACAGGGCCCACACCGGGGAGCTGTTTTTT.

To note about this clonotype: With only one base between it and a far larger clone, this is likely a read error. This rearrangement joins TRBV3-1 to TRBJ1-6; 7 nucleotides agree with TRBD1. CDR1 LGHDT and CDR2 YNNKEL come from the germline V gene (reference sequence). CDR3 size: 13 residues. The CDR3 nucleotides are TGTGCCAGCAGCCAAGAATGGGAAGGGGGCCCCCTCTTT. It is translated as CASSQEWEGGPLF.

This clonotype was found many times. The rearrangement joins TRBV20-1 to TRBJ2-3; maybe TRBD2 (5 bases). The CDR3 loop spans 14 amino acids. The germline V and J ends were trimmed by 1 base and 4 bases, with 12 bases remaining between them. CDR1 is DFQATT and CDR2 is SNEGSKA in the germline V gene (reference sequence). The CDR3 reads CSARGAGAADTQYF. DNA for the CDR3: TGCAGTGCTAGAGGGGCGGGCGCGGCAGATACGCAGTATTTT.

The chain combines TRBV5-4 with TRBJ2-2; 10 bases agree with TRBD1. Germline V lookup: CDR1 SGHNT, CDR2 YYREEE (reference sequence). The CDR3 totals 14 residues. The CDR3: CGVMRQGANGELFF. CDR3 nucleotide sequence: TGTGGCGTCATGAGACAGGGGGCGAACGGGGAGCTGTTTTTT.

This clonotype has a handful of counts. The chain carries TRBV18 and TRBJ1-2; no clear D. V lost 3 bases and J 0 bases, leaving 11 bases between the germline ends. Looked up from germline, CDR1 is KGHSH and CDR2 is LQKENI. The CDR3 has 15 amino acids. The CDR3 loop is CASSPLRAANYGYTF. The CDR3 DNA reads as TGTGCCAGCTCACCCCTGAGGGCCGCTAACTATGGCTACACCTTC.